Included here is one T cell receptor (beta chain) sequence, with context. It lacks a known antigen. One base away there is no much larger clone; base qualities are not given. Using immunoSEQ, frozen genomic DNA was subjected to high-throughput TCRbeta CDR3 sequencing, a process that included PCR amplification, mapping, bias correction and internal controls. The authors processed their data as follows. Productive rearrangements were retained, and unique TCRbeta sequences were defined by the CDR3 nucleotide sequence together with the V and J gene. Donor-reactive sequences required at least 5-fold expansion in CFSE-low cells versus unstimulated pre-transplant cells and at least 0.01% frequency. Minimum frequency thresholds were set for each subject based on the unstimulated sample with the lowest template count, ensuring at least 90% detection power. Jensen-Shannon divergence between the top 1000 TCRbeta sequences post- versus pre-transplant served as the measure of repertoire turnover. Two-sided Fisher's exact tests were used to test for changes in the detection of donor-reactive sequences. TCRdb mirrors the immuneACCESS table, restricted to in-frame sequences. Some clones are absent from its copies; in checked studies, under half trace to an unresolved V gene, and the reason for the others is unknown. The V and J calls and clone size come from that table; D and trimming were worked out from the DNA. The sample contains fewer than 20,000 clones, 80% to 90% of them found a single time. The top ten hold under 15% of the sample.

The source of the sample is a study of T cell clones after liver transplantation (dated by TCRdb to between 2017 and 2020). For context, the study as a whole: ITN030ST, the source of the samples, was a randomized trial that attempted immunosuppression withdrawal within 2 years of liver transplantation. Blood samples were collected pre-transplant, pre-randomization before withdrawal, and post-randomization after either full withdrawal or failed withdrawal. Tolerance was defined as complete withdrawal of immunosuppression for at least one year without a rise in liver enzymes beyond twice the upper limit of normal. Donor-reactive T cell clones were identified by TCRbeta sequencing following a pre-transplant mixed lymphocyte reaction and were subsequently tracked in post-transplant blood. The study cohort included 8 liver transplant recipients, of whom 3 were classified as tolerant and 5 as non-tolerant. Of the eight recipients, three were HCV-positive, while the remaining recipients had been transplanted for non-autoimmune, non-viral indications. The subjects received no induction therapy and were kept on standard immunosuppression until randomization at 12-24 months post-transplant. Third party-reactive TCRbeta sequences were also identified from pre-transplant MLRs to serve as an antigen-independent comparator for donor-reactive sequences. The study at large found these results: The conclusions were preliminary, being limited by small, heterogeneous patient numbers and by non-standardized post-transplant time points. A greater decline was seen for donor-reactive sequences than for third party-reactive sequences, suggesting partial antigen-specific deletion unrelated to withdrawal success. Low numbers of available donor cells limited the measurable donor-reactive repertoire in a couple of subjects. Without allograft tissue specimens, donor-reactive T cells may have migrated into the graft rather than being deleted. A significant post-transplant decrease in circulating donor-reactive CD4 TCRbeta sequences was observed in most of the 8 subjects, irrespective of tolerance or HCV status. When repertoire turnover was taken into account, detection of donor-reactive sequences was significantly reduced in 7 of 8 subjects for CD4 and in 8 of 8 subjects for CD8.

CDR1 and CDR2 were assigned from the germline V gene (reference sequence) as MNHEY and SMNVEV. The CDR3 spans 15 residues, from the cysteine through the phenylalanine. The read is trimmed to its CDR3 DNA, 45 bases read in frame from base 1. V loses 7 bases at its end and J loses 2 bases; junction bases beyond the gene matches: 9. Thawed unstimulated PBMCs were stained for CD3, CD4 and CD8 and FACS-sorted into CD3+CD4+ and CD3+CD8+ populations. Each of the 8 studied subjects was randomized to immunosuppression withdrawal. The Qiagen DNeasy Blood and Tissue Kit was used for genomic DNA isolation. The sequence is built from TRBV27 and TRBJ2-3; TRBD2 agrees with 7 junctional bases. This sequence originates from a human patient who received a liver transplant. A transplant means some T cells may be of graft donor rather than patient origin. Sequenced here: CD8+ T cells from blood, sampled 45 to 47 months after liver transplant. The DNA sequence reads TGTGCCAGCACCATGACTAGCTGGAACACAGATACGCAGTATTTT. It encodes CASTMTSWNTDTQYF.